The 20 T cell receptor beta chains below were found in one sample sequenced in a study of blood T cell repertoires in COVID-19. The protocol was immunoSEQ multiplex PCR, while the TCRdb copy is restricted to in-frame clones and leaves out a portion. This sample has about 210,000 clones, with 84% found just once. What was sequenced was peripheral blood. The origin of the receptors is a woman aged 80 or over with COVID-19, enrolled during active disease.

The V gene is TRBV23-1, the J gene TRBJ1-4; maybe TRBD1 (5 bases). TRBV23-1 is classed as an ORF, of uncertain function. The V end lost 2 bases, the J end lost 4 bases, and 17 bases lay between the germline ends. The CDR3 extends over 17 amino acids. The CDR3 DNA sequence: TGCGCCAGCAGTCAACCCCCCAGACAGCGTAGTAATGAAAAACTGTTTTTT. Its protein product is CASSQPPRQRSNEKLFF.

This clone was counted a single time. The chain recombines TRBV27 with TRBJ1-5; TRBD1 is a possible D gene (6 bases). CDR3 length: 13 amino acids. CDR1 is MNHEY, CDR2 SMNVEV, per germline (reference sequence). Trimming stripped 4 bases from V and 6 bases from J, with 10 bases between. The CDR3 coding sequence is TGTGCCAGCAGTTGGGGGGGCGGTCAGCCCCAGCATTTT. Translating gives CASSWGGGQPQHF.

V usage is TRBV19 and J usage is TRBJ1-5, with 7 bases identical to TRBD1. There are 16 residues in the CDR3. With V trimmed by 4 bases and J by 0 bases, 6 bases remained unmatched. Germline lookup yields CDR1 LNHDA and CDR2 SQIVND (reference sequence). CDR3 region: CASSTIRTGSNQPQHF. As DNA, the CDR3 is TGTGCCAGTAGTACTATACGGACAGGTAGCAATCAGCCCCAGCATTTT.

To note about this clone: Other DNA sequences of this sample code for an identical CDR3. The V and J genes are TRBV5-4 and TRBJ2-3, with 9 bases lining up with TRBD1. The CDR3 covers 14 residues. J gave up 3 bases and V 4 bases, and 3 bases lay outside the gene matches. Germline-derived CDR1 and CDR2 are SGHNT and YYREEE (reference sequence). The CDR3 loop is CASSLDRGTDTQYF. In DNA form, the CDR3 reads TGTGCCAGCAGCCTGGACAGGGGAACAGATACGCAGTATTTT.

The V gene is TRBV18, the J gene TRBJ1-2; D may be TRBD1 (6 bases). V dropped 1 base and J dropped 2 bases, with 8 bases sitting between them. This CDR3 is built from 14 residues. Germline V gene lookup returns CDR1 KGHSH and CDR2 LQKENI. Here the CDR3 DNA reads TGTGCCAGCTCACCACAACAGGGAAACTATGGCTACACCTTC. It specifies CASSPQQGNYGYTF.

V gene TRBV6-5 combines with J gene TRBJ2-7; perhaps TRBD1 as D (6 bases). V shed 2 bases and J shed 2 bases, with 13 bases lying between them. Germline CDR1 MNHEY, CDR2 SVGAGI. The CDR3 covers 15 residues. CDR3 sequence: CASSYKQGSTYEQYF. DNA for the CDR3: TGTGCCAGCAGTTACAAGCAGGGGTCCACCTACGAGCAGTACTTC.

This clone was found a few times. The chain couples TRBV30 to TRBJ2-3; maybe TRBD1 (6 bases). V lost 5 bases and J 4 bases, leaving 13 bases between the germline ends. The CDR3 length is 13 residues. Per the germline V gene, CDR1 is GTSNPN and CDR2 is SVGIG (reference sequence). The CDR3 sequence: CAWRKTGPDTQYF. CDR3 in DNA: TGTGCCTGGCGCAAGACAGGCCCAGATACGCAGTATTTT.

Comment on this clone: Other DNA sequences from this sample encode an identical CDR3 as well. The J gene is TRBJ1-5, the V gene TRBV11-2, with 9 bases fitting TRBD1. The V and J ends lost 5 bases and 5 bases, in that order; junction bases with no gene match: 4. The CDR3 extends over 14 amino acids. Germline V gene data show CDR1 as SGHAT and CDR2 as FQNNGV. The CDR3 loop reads CASSPGQGHQPQHF. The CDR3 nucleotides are TGTGCCAGCAGCCCCGGACAGGGGCATCAGCCCCAGCATTTT.

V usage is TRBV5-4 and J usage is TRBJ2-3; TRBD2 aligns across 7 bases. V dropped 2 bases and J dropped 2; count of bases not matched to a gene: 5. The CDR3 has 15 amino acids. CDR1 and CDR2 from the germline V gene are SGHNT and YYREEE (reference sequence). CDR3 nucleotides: TGTGCCAGCAGCTTCGGCGGGGGATCCACAGATACGCAGTATTTT. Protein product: CASSFGGGSTDTQYF.

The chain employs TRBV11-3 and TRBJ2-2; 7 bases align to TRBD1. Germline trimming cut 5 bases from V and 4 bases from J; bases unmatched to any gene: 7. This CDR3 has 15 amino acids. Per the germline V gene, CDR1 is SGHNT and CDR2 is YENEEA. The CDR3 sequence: CASSNQGQLTGELFF. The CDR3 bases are TGTGCCAGCAGCAACCAGGGACAGCTCACCGGGGAGCTGTTTTTT.

The CDR3 nucleotides read TGTGCCAGTAAGGCGGGACAGGGGGCTCCCGCTTGGGAAAAACTGTTTTTT. Protein sequence: CASKAGQGAPAWEKLFF. The rearrangement uses TRBV19 and TRBJ1-4, with 12 bases lining up with TRBD1. Losses at the gene ends were 7 bases for V and 8 bases for J; bases not matched to a gene: 14. The germline CDR1 and CDR2 sequences are LNHDA and SQIVND (reference sequence). The CDR3 is made up of 17 amino acids. Using reference TRBV19 and TRBJ1-4 for the parts outside the CDR3, the full variable domain is DGGITQSPKYLFRKEGQNVTLSCEQNLNHDAMYWYRQDPGQGLRLIYYSQIVNDFQKGDIAEGYSVSREKKESFPLTVTSAQKNPTAFYLCASKAGQGAPAWEKLFFGSGTQLSVL.

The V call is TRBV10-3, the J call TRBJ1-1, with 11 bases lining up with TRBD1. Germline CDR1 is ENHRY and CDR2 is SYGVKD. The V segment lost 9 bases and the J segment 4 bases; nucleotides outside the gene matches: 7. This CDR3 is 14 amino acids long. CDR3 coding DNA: TGTGCCATGGGAGCGGGACAGGGGGGCACTGAAGCTTTCTTT. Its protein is CAMGAGQGGTEAFF.

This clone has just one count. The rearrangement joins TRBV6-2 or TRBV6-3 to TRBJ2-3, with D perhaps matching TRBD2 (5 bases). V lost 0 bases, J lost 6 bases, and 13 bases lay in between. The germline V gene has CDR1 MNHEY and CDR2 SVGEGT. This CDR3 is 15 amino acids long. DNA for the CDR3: TGTGCCAGCAGTTACTCGAACGGAAGGAGGGATACGCAGTATTTT. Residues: CASSYSNGRRDTQYF.

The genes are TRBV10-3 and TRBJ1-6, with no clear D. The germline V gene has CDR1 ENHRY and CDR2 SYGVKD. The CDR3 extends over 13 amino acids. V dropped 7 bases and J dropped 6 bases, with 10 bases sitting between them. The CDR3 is CAIMSQVNSPLHF. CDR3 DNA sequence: TGTGCCATCATGAGCCAAGTTAATTCACCCCTCCACTTT.

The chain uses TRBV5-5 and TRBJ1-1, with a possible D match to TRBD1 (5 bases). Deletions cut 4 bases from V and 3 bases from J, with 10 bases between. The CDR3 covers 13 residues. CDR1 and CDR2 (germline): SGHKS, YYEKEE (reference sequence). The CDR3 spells CASSPTDHTEAFF. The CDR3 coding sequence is TGTGCCAGCAGCCCGACAGATCACACTGAAGCTTTCTTT. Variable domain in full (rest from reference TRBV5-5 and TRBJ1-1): DAGVTQSPTHLIKTRGQQVTLRCSPISGHKSVSWYQQVLGQGPQFIFQYYEKEERGRGNFPDRFSARQFPNYSSELNVNALLLGDSALYLCASSPTDHTEAFFGQGTRLTVV.

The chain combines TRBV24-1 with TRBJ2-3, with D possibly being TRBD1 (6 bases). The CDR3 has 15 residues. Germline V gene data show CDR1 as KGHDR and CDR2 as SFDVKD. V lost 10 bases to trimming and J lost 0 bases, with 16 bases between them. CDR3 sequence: CATNDRNTSTDTQYF. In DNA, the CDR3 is TGTGCCACGAATGACAGGAACACTAGCACAGATACGCAGTATTTT.

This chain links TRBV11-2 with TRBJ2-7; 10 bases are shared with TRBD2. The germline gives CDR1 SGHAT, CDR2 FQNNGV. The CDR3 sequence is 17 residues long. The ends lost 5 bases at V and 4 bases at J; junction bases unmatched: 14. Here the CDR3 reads CASSRISVLAGEYEQYF. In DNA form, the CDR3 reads TGTGCCAGCAGCCGTATTAGCGTGCTAGCGGGGGAATACGAGCAGTACTTC.

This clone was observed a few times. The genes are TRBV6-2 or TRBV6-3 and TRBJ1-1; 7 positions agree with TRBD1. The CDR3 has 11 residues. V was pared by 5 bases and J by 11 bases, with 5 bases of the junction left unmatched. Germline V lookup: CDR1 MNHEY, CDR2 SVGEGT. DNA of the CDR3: TGTGCCAGCAGTCACAGGGGTTTGGCTTTCTTT. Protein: CASSHRGLAFF.

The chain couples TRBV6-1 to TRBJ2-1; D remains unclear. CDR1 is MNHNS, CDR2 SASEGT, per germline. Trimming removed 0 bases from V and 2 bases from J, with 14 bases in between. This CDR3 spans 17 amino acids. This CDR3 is CASSEARPATPYNEQFF. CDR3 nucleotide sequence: TGTGCCAGCAGTGAAGCGCGGCCTGCCACCCCCTACAATGAGCAGTTCTTC.

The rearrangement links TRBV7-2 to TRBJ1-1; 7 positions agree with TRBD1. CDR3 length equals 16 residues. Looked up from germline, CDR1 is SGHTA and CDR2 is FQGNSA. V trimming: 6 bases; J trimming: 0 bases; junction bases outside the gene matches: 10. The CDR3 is CASRPQGKGMNTEAFF. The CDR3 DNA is TGTGCCAGCAGGCCACAGGGGAAGGGGATGAACACTGAAGCTTTCTTT.